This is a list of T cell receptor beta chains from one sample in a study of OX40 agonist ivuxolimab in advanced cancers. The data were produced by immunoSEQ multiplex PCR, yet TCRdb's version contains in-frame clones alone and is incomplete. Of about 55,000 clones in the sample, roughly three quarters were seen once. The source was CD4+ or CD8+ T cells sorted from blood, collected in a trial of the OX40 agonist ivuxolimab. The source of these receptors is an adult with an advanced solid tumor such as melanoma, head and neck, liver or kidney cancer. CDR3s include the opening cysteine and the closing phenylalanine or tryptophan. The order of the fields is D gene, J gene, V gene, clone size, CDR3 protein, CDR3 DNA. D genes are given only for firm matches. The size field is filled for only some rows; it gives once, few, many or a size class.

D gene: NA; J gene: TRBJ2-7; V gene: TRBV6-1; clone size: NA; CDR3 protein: CASSEVIFGTEQYF; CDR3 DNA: TGTGCCAGCAGTGAAGTGATTTTTGGGACCGAGCAGTACTTC
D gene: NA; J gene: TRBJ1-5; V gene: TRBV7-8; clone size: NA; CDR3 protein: CASSFYANQPQHF; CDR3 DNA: TGTGCCAGCAGCTTTTATGCCAATCAGCCCCAGCATTTT
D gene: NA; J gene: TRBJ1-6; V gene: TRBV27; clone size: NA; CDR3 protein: CASSTLSPSNGIYNSPLHF; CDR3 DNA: TGTGCCAGCAGTACCCTTTCGCCCTCTAACGGGATCTATAATTCACCCCTCCACTTT
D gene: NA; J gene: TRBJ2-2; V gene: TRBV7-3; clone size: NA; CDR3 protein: CASSSDSTGELFF; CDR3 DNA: TGTGCCAGCAGCTCGGACAGTACCGGGGAGCTGTTTTTT
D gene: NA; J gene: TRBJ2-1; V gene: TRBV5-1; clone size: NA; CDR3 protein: CASSPGDFSNEQFF; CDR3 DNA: TGCGCCAGCAGCCCAGGGGACTTCTCGAATGAGCAGTTCTTC
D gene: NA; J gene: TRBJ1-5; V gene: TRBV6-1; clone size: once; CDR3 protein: CASSEGQYSNQPQHF; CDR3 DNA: TGTGCCAGCAGTGAAGGTCAGTATAGCAATCAGCCCCAGCATTTT
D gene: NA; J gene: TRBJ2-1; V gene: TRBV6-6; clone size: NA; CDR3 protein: CASSPPEPYNEQFF; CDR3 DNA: TGTGCCAGCAGTCCCCCCGAACCGTACAATGAGCAGTTCTTC
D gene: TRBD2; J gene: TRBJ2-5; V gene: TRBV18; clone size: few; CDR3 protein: CASSPGVAGGGVTQYF; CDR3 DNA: TGTGCCAGCTCACCGGGAGTAGCGGGAGGCGGAGTGACCCAGTACTTC
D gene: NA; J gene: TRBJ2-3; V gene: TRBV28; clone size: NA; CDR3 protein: CASSFGGASTDTQYF; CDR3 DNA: TGTGCCAGCAGTTTCGGCGGGGCTAGCACAGATACGCAGTATTTT
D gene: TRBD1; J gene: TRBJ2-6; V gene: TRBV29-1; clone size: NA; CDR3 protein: CSVFTGVGANVLTF; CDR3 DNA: TGCAGCGTCTTTACAGGGGTTGGGGCCAACGTCCTGACTTTC
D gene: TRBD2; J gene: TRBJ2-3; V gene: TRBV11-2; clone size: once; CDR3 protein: CASRGGTSGATDTQYF; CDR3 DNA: TGTGCCAGCAGAGGCGGGACTAGCGGTGCCACAGATACGCAGTATTTT
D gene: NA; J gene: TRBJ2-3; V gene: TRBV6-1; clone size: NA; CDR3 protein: CASSEARRDTQYF; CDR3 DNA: TGTGCCAGCAGTGAAGCGCGACGAGATACGCAGTATTTT
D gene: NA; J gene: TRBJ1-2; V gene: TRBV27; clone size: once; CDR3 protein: CASYPPRGLDDGYTF; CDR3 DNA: TGTGCCAGCTACCCCCCGCGGGGTTTGGATGATGGCTACACCTTC
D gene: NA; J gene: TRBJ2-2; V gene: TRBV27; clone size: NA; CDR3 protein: CASSPPPDPGTGELFF; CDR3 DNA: TGTGCCAGCAGTCCTCCTCCGGATCCAGGCACCGGGGAGCTGTTTTTT
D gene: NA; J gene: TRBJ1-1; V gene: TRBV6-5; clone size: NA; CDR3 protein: CASSKQPGRGTEAFF; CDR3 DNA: TGTGCCAGCAGTAAACAACCGGGGCGGGGGACTGAAGCTTTCTTT
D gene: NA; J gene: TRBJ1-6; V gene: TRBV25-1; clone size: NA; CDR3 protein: CASQDLHNSPLHF; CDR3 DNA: TGTGCCAGCCAAGACCTACATAATTCACCCCTCCACTTT
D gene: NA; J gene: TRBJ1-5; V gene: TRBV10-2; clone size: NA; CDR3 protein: CASTTLGQPQHF; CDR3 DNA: TGCGCCAGCACTACCCTTGGGCAGCCCCAGCATTTT
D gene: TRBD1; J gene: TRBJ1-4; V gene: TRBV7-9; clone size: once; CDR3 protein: CASSPGTGMPPTNEKLFF; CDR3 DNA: TGTGCCAGCAGCCCCGGGACAGGGATGCCCCCAACTAATGAAAAACTGTTTTTT